This entry lists 8 T cell receptor beta chains sequenced from one sample in a study of shared clonotypes between healthy human individuals. Assay: immunoSEQ multiplex PCR; the TCRdb copy retains only in-frame clones and omits some. The data show around 1.1 million clones, approximately 80% seen once. Sequenced material: memory CD4+ T cells from PBMCs. The subset denotes: CD45RA-negative fraction. The receptors here all came from a man between 18 and 35 years old in good health. Some clones in this sample may be carry-over from other donors' samples.

CDR3 in amino acids: CASSKGPPVGYGYTF. The CDR3 DNA reads TGTGCCAGCAGCAAGGGACCCCCGGTCGGCTATGGCTACACCTTC. The chain recombines TRBV7-8 with TRBJ1-2; D may be TRBD1 (5 bases). The CDR3 has 15 residues. With 5 bases removed from V and 4 bases from J, the gap between germline ends came to 17 bases. Germline V gene lookup returns CDR1 SGHVS and CDR2 FQNEAQ.

The chain uses TRBV21-1 and TRBJ1-2; TRBD1 is taken as the D call from the table, unchecked against the DNA. TRBV21-1 is recorded as a pseudogene. The CDR3 extends over 16 amino acids. CDR3 sequence: CASSKALGRGPYGYTF. Here the CDR3 DNA reads TGTGCCAGCAGCAAAGCGCTCGGCAGGGGTCCCTATGGCTACACCTTC.

The chain couples TRBV5-1 to TRBJ2-7; tentative D call: TRBD1 (6 bases). The CDR3 length is 14 residues. CDR1 and CDR2 from the germline V gene are SGHRS and YFSETQ. Trimming removed 7 bases at V and 2 bases at J, with 16 bases between. The CDR3 here is CASSETAGAYEQYF. The CDR3 bases are TGCGCCAGCTCTGAGACGGCAGGGGCCTACGAGCAGTACTTC.

The chain recombines TRBV18 with TRBJ2-3; 7 positions agree with TRBD2. The germline CDR1 and CDR2 sequences are KGHSH and LQKENI. The CDR3 contains 14 residues. V lost 2 bases and J lost 5; bases outside the gene matches: 4. CDR3 sequence reads: CASSPGEGRDTQYF. The CDR3 DNA is TGTGCCAGCTCACCAGGGGAGGGAAGAGATACGCAGTATTTT.

Details on this clone: With a far larger clone one base away, a read error is the likely cause. The V and J genes are TRBV5-6 and TRBJ1-5; the D is unclear. Germline V gene lookup returns CDR1 SGHDT and CDR2 YYEEEE. The CDR3 is 14 amino acids. The CDR3 nucleotides are TGTACCAGCAGCCGCGTGTCTGAAAATCAGCCCCAGCATTTT. This translates into CTSSRVSENQPQHF.

V usage is TRBV6-6 and J usage is TRBJ2-5; TRBD1 matches at 10 bases. Germline loops: CDR1 MNHNY, CDR2 SVGAGI (reference sequence). The CDR3 contains 16 residues. V lost 4 bases and J lost 4; bases outside the gene matches: 9. CDR3 region: CASSWGQGMTGETQYF. In DNA, the CDR3 is TGTGCCAGCAGTTGGGGACAGGGGATGACGGGAGAGACCCAGTACTTC.

V gene TRBV28 combines with J gene TRBJ1-5; possible D gene TRBD1, 6 bases. This CDR3 has 15 residues. CDR1 is MDHEN and CDR2 is SYDVKM in the germline V gene. Trimming cost V 7 bases and J 2 bases, with 15 bases left between them. The CDR3 DNA reads as TGTGCCAGCAACACCGGGTCAGGGGGCAATCAGCCCCAGCATTTT. This sequence encodes CASNTGSGGNQPQHF.

The chain has TRBV5-5 and TRBJ1-3; D is unclear. The CDR3 is 15 residues long. Per the germline V gene, CDR1 is SGHKS and CDR2 is YYEKEE (reference sequence). Trimming stripped 1 base from V and 1 base from J, with 9 bases between. As DNA, the CDR3 is TGTGCCAGCAGCTTGATACGGGGATCTGGAAACACCATATATTTT. It specifies CASSLIRGSGNTIYF. Together with reference TRBV5-5 and TRBJ1-3, the CDR3 gives the full variable domain: DAGVTQSPTHLIKTRGQQVTLRCSPISGHKSVSWYQQVLGQGPQFIFQYYEKEERGRGNFPDRFSARQFPNYSSELNVNALLLGDSALYLCASSLIRGSGNTIYFGEGSWLTVV.